Presented here are 25 T cell receptor beta chains from one specimen sequenced in a study of T cell responses to AZD1222 COVID-19 vaccine. TCRdb's table, derived via immunoSEQ multiplex PCR, lists solely in-frame clones and lacks some. This sample has 120,000 or so clones, with about 87% found just once. The material sequenced was peripheral blood, taken on day 0 of AZD1222 vaccination. The receptors were sampled from an adult in good health.

The chain combines TRBV3-1 (or the pseudogene TRBV3-2) with TRBJ2-2; D is unresolved. Germline-derived CDR1 and CDR2 are LGHDT and YNNKEL (reference sequence). This CDR3 spans 14 amino acids. V was trimmed by 0 bases and J by 5 bases, leaving 7 bases between them. The CDR3 sequence is CASSQDRLTGELFF. As DNA, the CDR3 is TGTGCCAGCAGCCAAGATCGGCTGACCGGGGAGCTGTTTTTT.

The chain combines TRBV11-2 with TRBJ2-2; 9 nucleotides agree with TRBD1. The CDR3 is 15 residues long. V trimming: 5 bases; J trimming: 4 bases; junction bases outside the gene matches: 5. CDR1 and CDR2 (germline): SGHAT, FQNNGV. The CDR3 protein is CASSHRDRATGELFF. CDR3 bases: TGTGCCAGCAGCCATAGGGACAGGGCCACCGGGGAGCTGTTTTTT.

The J gene is TRBJ2-1, the V gene TRBV19; 7 positions agree with TRBD2. CDR1 LNHDA and CDR2 SQIVND come from the germline V gene (reference sequence). Losses at the gene ends were 5 bases for V and 0 bases for J; bases not matched to a gene: 7. CDR3 length: 16 residues. The CDR3 DNA follows: TGTGCCAGTAGTTTAATAGCGGGTAGCTCCTACAATGAGCAGTTCTTC. Amino acid sequence: CASSLIAGSSYNEQFF. The full variable domain, its missing parts supplied by reference TRBV19 and TRBJ2-1, is DGGITQSPKYLFRKEGQNVTLSCEQNLNHDAMYWYRQDPGQGLRLIYYSQIVNDFQKGDIAEGYSVSREKKESFPLTVTSAQKNPTAFYLCASSLIAGSSYNEQFFGPGTRLTVL.

This clone was seen a single time. The J gene is TRBJ2-1, the V gene TRBV5-6; the D is unclear. V was shortened by 1 base and J by 6 bases, with 8 bases between the two germline ends. The germline V gene has CDR1 SGHDT and CDR2 YYEEEE. The CDR3 is 13 residues long. In DNA, the CDR3 is TGTGCCAGCAGCTTGTCGGGTTCCAATGAGCAGTTCTTC. Its translation is CASSLSGSNEQFF.

V is TRBV6-1 and J is TRBJ2-1; no clear D gene. The CDR3 length is 14 residues. V gave up 1 base and J gave up 9 bases, with 13 bases separating them. CDR1 is MNHNS and CDR2 is SASEGT in the germline V gene. The CDR3 reads CASSEDFSYGEQFF. Here the CDR3 DNA reads TGTGCCAGCAGTGAAGACTTCTCTTACGGTGAGCAGTTCTTC.

This sequence joins TRBV12-2 and TRBJ2-3. TRBV12-2 is listed as a pseudogene. This CDR3 spans 16 amino acids. The CDR3 bases are TGTGCAAGTCGCCGGGGCCTCTCTCGAGGGACAGATACGCAGTATTTT. Translation gives CASRRGLSRGTDTQYF.

The rearrangement links TRBV9 to TRBJ2-5; 11 bases match TRBD2. Germline V gives CDR1 SGDLS, CDR2 YYNGEE. The length of the CDR3 is 16 residues. J was trimmed by 5 bases and V by 3 bases; bases with no gene match: 9. The CDR3 DNA sequence: TGTGCCAGCAGCGGACGACAACTAGCGGGAGTGGAGACCCAGTACTTC. As protein: CASSGRQLAGVETQYF.

The gene calls are TRBV5-1 and TRBJ2-5; weak D call: TRBD1 (6 bases). The V gene lost 8 bases and the J gene lost 0 bases, with 8 bases spanning the gap. The CDR3 has 12 amino acids. Germline CDR1 reads SGHRS; CDR2 reads YFSETQ. CDR3 residues: CASRQDQETQYF. The CDR3 coding sequence is TGCGCCAGTCGACAGGACCAAGAGACCCAGTACTTC.

This sequence joins TRBV7-3 and TRBJ2-1; TRBD2 agrees at 10 bases. CDR1 and CDR2 (germline): SGHTA, FQGTGA. V lost 3 bases and J lost 6; bases outside the gene matches: 17. The CDR3 runs 19 residues. CDR3: CASSFSGGLAVHLGNEQFF. The CDR3 nucleotides are TGTGCCAGCAGCTTCAGCGGCGGACTAGCGGTCCACTTGGGCAATGAGCAGTTCTTC.

A single count supports this clone. The CDR3 is CASSQDWVEGAAFF. CDR3 DNA: TGTGCCAGCAGCCAAGATTGGGTCGAGGGGGCAGCTTTCTTT. The chain recombines TRBV14 with TRBJ1-1, with TRBD1 matching 7 bases. Germline values: CDR1 SGHDN, CDR2 FVKESK. There are 14 residues in the CDR3. The ends lost 0 bases at V and 10 bases at J; junction bases unmatched: 8.

This sequence joins TRBV3-1 (or the pseudogene TRBV3-2) and TRBJ2-5, with TRBD1 matching over 8 bases. V lost 4 bases and J lost 5; bases outside the gene matches: 0. This CDR3 region has 12 residues. The V gene's germline CDR1 is LGHDT and CDR2 YNNKEL (reference sequence). Here the CDR3 reads CASSRTGETQYF. The CDR3 nucleotides are TGTGCCAGCAGCCGGACAGGGGAGACCCAGTACTTC.

The rearrangement uses TRBV9 and TRBJ1-3, with D maybe TRBD1 (5 bases). Germline CDR1 is SGDLS and CDR2 is YYNGEE. V gave up 0 bases and J gave up 8 bases, with 9 bases separating them. CDR3 length equals 13 residues. This chain's CDR3 is CASSVAWGDTIYF. The CDR3 DNA is TGTGCCAGCAGCGTAGCTTGGGGGGACACCATATATTTT.

V usage is TRBV19 and J usage is TRBJ2-7; 8 bases agree with TRBD1. The germline gives CDR1 LNHDA, CDR2 SQIVND (reference sequence). Trimming cost V 5 bases and J 2 bases; bases outside gene matches: 8. The CDR3 has 15 amino acids. CDR3 sequence: CASSAGTGSTYEQYF. CDR3 in DNA: TGTGCCAGTAGTGCCGGGACAGGATCAACCTACGAGCAGTACTTC.

V is TRBV6-1 and J is TRBJ2-6; a possible D gene is TRBD1 (6 bases). Deletions cut 1 base from V and 1 base from J, with 14 bases between. The V gene's germline CDR1 is MNHNS and CDR2 SASEGT. The CDR3 length is 18 residues. The CDR3 here is CASSEGPQGWSGANVLTF. The CDR3 nucleotides are TGTGCCAGCAGTGAAGGCCCACAGGGTTGGTCTGGGGCCAACGTCCTGACTTTC.

This clone has only one observation. The chain recombines TRBV10-3 with TRBJ1-1, with D hard to call. CDR3 length equals 14 residues. Between the trimmed V and J ends, which lost 3 bases and 1 base, there was a span of 9 bases. CDR1 ENHRY and CDR2 SYGVKD come from the germline V gene. For the CDR3, the DNA is TGTGCCATCAGTGACGGGCGGAAGAACACTGAAGCTTTCTTT. Translated, it gives CAISDGRKNTEAFF.

The chain carries TRBV6-6 and TRBJ2-1, with D perhaps matching TRBD2 (6 bases). This CDR3 region has 15 residues. From germline, CDR1 is MNHNY and CDR2 SVGAGI (reference sequence). V lost 4 bases and J lost 7, with 17 bases in between. The CDR3 here is CASSLSSGVSNEQFF. Written as DNA, the CDR3 is TGTGCCAGCAGTTTATCTTCGGGAGTCTCGAATGAGCAGTTCTTC.

The chain couples TRBV9 to TRBJ2-3, with D perhaps TRBD1 (6 bases). This CDR3 contains 15 residues. The V gene's germline CDR1 is SGDLS and CDR2 YYNGEE. The germline V and J ends were trimmed by 0 bases and 2 bases, with 10 bases remaining between them. The CDR3 reads CASSVVRGHTDTQYF. In nucleotides, the CDR3 is TGTGCCAGCAGCGTAGTACGGGGACACACAGATACGCAGTATTTT.

The rearrangement joins TRBV6-5 to TRBJ1-2, with D tentatively TRBD1 (5 bases). CDR1 and CDR2 (germline): MNHEY, SVGAGI. V was pared by 3 bases and J by 9 bases, with 17 bases between. The CDR3 totals 14 residues. The CDR3 sequence is CASSYLRRDASYTF. CDR3 nucleotides: TGTGCCAGCAGTTATTTGCGCCGGGACGCGAGCTACACCTTC.

The chain recombines TRBV7-9 with TRBJ1-4; TRBD1 might be the D (6 bases). Germline V CDR1 and CDR2: SEHNR, FQNEAQ (reference sequence). V was trimmed by 1 base and J by 0 bases, leaving 12 bases between them. The CDR3 has 17 residues. CDR3 amino acids: CASSLDARGPTNEKLFF. Here the CDR3 DNA reads TGTGCCAGCAGCTTAGATGCCAGGGGACCAACTAATGAAAAACTGTTTTTT.

The rearrangement links TRBV20-1 to TRBJ2-1; D is possibly TRBD1 (6 bases). The V end was cut by 5 bases, the J end by 9 bases, with 11 bases between. From germline, CDR1 is DFQATT and CDR2 SNEGSKA (reference sequence). CDR3 length equals 11 residues. CDR3 nucleotide sequence: TGCAGTGCTTACAGGGCGGGTGAGCAGTTCTTC. Translation: CSAYRAGEQFF.

The chain employs TRBV19 and TRBJ1-2; D is ambiguous. Germline V gene data show CDR1 as LNHDA and CDR2 as SQIVND (reference sequence). The CDR3 extends over 15 amino acids. Trimming shortened V by 1 base and J by 4 bases, and 13 bases separated the two germline ends. CDR3 residues: CASSIVDVRVYGYTF. The CDR3 nucleotides are TGTGCCAGTAGTATAGTAGACGTACGAGTCTATGGCTACACCTTC.

CDR3 amino acids: CASSAAMGWPKNIQYF. The CDR3, as DNA: TGTGCCAGTTCAGCCGCGATGGGGTGGCCCAAAAACATTCAGTACTTC. The chain carries TRBV19 and TRBJ2-4; D is uncertain. The germline V gene encodes CDR1 LNHDA and CDR2 SQIVND (reference sequence). Trimming removed 8 bases at V and 2 bases at J, with 19 bases between. This CDR3 has 16 residues. The complete variable domain, with remaining parts taken from reference TRBV19 and TRBJ2-4, reads DGGITQSPKYLFRKEGQNVTLSCEQNLNHDAMYWYRQDPGQGLRLIYYSQIVNDFQKGDIAEGYSVSREKKESFPLTVTSAQKNPTAFYLCASSAAMGWPKNIQYFGAGTRLSVL.

This chain links TRBV7-9 with TRBJ2-1, with 8 nucleotides matching TRBD2. The ends lost 5 bases at V and 0 bases at J; junction bases unmatched: 6. The germline CDR1 and CDR2 sequences are SEHNR and FQNEAQ (reference sequence). This CDR3 spans 16 amino acids. The CDR3 protein is CASSPQTSGSYNEQFF. The CDR3 DNA reads TGTGCCAGCAGCCCCCAAACTAGCGGCTCCTACAATGAGCAGTTCTTC.

The genes are TRBV3-1 (or the pseudogene TRBV3-2) and TRBJ2-2; 7 nucleotides align to TRBD1. The germline V gene has CDR1 LGHDT and CDR2 YNNKEL (reference sequence). This CDR3 is built from 15 residues. The junction had 16 bases not matched to a gene; V was cut back by 8 bases and J by 10 bases. For the CDR3, the DNA is TGTGCCAGCGCGTCACCTTCAAAGGGGGCAGAGGAGCTGTTTTTT. Encoded protein: CASASPSKGAEELFF.

The table lists this clone with a count of one. J is TRBJ2-3 and V is TRBV9; 9 bases agree with TRBD2. The length of the CDR3 is 15 residues. The V gene's germline CDR1 is SGDLS and CDR2 YYNGEE. V was pared by 5 bases and J by 1 base, with 5 bases of the junction left unmatched. The CDR3 nucleotides are TGTGCCAGCAGTGAAGCGGGGGGCGGCACAGATACGCAGTATTTT. It is translated as CASSEAGGGTDTQYF.